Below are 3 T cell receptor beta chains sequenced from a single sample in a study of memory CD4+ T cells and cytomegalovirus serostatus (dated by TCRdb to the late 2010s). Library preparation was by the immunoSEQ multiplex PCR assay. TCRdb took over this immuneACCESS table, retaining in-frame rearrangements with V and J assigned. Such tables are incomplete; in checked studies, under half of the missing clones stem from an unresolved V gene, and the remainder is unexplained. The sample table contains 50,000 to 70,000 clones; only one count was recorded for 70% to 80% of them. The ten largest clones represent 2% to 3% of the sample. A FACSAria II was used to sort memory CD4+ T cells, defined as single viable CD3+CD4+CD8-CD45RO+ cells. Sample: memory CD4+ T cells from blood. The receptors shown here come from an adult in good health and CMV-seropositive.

The DNA for the CDR3 is TGTGCCAGCAGCCCTACTACGAACCTCCGCACCGGGGAGCTGTTTTTT. It encodes CASSPTTNLRTGELFF. The V and J genes are TRBV7-2 and TRBJ2-2; no clear D gene. CDR1 is SGHTA, CDR2 FQGNSA, per germline. This CDR3 comprises 16 residues. V shed 5 bases and J shed 4 bases, with 17 bases lying between them.

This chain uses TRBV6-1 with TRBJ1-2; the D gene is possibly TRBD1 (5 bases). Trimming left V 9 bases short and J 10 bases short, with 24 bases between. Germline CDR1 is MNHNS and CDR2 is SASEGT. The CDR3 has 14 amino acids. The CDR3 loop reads CASNDRGSAGTYTF. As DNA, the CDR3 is TGTGCCAGTAACGACCGGGGGTCGGCCGGAACCTACACCTTC.

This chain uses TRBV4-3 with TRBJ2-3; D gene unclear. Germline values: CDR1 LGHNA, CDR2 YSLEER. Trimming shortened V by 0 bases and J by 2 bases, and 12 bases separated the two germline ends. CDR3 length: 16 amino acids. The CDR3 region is CASSQDPTRYTDTQYF. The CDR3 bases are TGCGCCAGCAGCCAAGATCCCACCAGATACACAGATACGCAGTATTTT.